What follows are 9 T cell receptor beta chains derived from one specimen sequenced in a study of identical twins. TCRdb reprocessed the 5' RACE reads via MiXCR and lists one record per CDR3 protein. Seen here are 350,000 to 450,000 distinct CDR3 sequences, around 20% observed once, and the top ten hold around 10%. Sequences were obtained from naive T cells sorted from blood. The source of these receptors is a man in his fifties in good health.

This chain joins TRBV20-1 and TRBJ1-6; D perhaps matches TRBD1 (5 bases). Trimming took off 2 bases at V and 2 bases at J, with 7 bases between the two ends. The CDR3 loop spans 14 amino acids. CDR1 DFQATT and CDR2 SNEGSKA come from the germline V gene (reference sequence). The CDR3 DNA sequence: TGCAGTGCTAGAAGGGGTCCCTATAATTCACCCCTCCACTTT. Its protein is CSARRGPYNSPLHF.

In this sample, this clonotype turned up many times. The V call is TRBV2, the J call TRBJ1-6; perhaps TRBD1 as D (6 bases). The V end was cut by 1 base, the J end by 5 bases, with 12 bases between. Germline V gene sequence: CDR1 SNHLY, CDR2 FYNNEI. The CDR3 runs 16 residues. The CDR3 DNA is TGTGCCAGCAGTGAAGGGGGGGCTGGAAATAATTCACCCCTCCACTTT. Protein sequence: CASSEGGAGNNSPLHF.

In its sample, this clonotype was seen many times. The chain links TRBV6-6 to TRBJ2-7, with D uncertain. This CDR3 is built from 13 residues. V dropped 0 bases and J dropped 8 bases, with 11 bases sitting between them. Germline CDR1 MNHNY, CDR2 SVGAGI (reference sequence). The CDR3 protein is CASSYSRENQQYF. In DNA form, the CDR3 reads TGTGCCAGCAGTTACTCGAGAGAGAACCAGCAGTACTTC.

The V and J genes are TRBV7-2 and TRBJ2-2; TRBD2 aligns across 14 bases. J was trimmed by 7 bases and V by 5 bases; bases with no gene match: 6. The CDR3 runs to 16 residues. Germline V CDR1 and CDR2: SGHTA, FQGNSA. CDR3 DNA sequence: TGTGCCAGCAGCCCCCGACTAGCGGGGGGGCTCGGGGAGCTGTTTTTT. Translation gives CASSPRLAGGLGELFF.

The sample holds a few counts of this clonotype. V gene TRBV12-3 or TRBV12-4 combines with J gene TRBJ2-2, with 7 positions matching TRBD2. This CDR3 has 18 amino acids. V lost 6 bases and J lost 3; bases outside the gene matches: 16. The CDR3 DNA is TGTGCCAGCAGCCTTCCCCGCGGACTAGACTGGGACACCGGGGAGCTGTTTTTT. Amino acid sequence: CASSLPRGLDWDTGELFF.

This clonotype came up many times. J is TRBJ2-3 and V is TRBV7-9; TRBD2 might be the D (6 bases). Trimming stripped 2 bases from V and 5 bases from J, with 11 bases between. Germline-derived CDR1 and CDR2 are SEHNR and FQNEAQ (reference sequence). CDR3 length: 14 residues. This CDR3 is CASSLRAGRDTQYF. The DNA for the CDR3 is TGTGCCAGCAGCTTAAGGGCGGGGAGAGATACGCAGTATTTT.

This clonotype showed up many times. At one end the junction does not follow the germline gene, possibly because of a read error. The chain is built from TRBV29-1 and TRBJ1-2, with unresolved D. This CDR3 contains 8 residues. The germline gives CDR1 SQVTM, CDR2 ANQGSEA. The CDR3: CSVEVGFF. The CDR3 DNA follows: TGCAGCGTTGAAGTGGGCTTTTTC.

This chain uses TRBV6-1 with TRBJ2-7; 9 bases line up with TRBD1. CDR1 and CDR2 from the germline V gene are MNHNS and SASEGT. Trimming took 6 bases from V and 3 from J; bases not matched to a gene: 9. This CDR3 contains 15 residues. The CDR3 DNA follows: TGTGCCAGCAGAAACCCGGGACAGGGTTACTACGAGCAGTACTTC. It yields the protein CASRNPGQGYYEQYF.

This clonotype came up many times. CDR3 coding DNA: TGCAGTGCTAGCGAGGGACAGGGGGTCAACCAAGAGACCCAGTACTTC. Its translation is CSASEGQGVNQETQYF. This chain joins TRBV20-1 and TRBJ2-5, with 11 positions matching TRBD1. Germline V lookup: CDR1 DFQATT, CDR2 SNEGSKA (reference sequence). The CDR3 spans 16 residues. J was trimmed by 0 bases and V by 3 bases; bases with no gene match: 6.